This T cell receptor (beta chain) was recovered during a study of siplizumab effects on memory and regulatory T cells. Findings of the study overall: The study found naive T cells seemingly more diverse than memory cells and seemingly major alloresponse contributors. Some alloreactive sequences were traceable to unstimulated CD4+ memory cells, and siplizumab significantly reduced them.

Data came from immunoSEQ multiplex PCR; TCRdb stores just in-frame clones and leaves some out. Here the sample spans some 53,000 clones, roughly 97% being singletons. As concerns this clone: Its antigen is unidentified.

V shed 3 bases and J shed 3 bases, with 13 bases lying between them. Germline CDR1 reads SGDLS; CDR2 reads YYNGEE. This CDR3 contains 14 residues. The clonotype comes from a human donor in good health. The chain joins TRBV9 to TRBJ2-7, with no clear D. The specimen was naive CD4+ T cells sorted from blood. As DNA, the CDR3 is TGTGCCAGCAGCGGGGCAGGCCCTAGCTACGAGCAGTACTTC. As protein: CASSGAGPSYEQYF. The whole variable domain, remainder taken from reference TRBV9 and TRBJ2-7, is DSGVTQTPKHLITATGQRVTLRCSPRSGDLSVYWYQQSLDQGLQFLIQYYNGEERAKGNILERFSAQQFPDLHSELNLSSLELGDSALYFCASSGAGPSYEQYFGPGTRLTVT.